The 24 T cell receptor beta chains in this list originate from one sample, sequenced in a study of OX40 agonist ivuxolimab in advanced cancers. Library preparation was by the immunoSEQ multiplex PCR assay. TCRdb's version of the immuneACCESS table is confined to in-frame rearrangements and falls short of the full clone set. An unresolved V gene accounts for under half of the shortfall where checked; the remainder is of unknown origin. The sample yields tens of thousands of clones; about 89% were counted once. 1.8% of the sample comes from the top ten. The sample in question was CD4+ or CD8+ T cells sorted from blood, obtained in a trial of the OX40 agonist ivuxolimab. The receptors originated from an adult with an advanced solid tumor such as melanoma, head and neck, liver or kidney cancer.

This clone was seen a few times. V and J are TRBV28 and TRBJ2-7; 8 bases fit TRBD1. Germline V gives CDR1 MDHEN, CDR2 SYDVKM. This CDR3 comprises 15 residues. With 5 bases clipped from V and 5 bases from J, the junction kept 11 bases outside the gene matches. Here the CDR3 DNA reads TGTGCCAGCAGTCCTCCAGGGGGCTCGGGGAACGAGCAGTACTTC. Its translation is CASSPPGGSGNEQYF.

This clone was seen once. The chain uses TRBV7-9 and TRBJ2-4, with D perhaps assigned TRBD1 or TRBD2 (5 bases each). The CDR3 has 12 amino acids. CDR1 and CDR2 (germline): SEHNR, FQNEAQ (reference sequence). V shed 2 bases and J shed 10 bases, with 9 bases lying between them. This CDR3 reads CASSLQGDIQYF. CDR3 DNA: TGTGCCAGCAGCTTACAGGGAGATATTCAGTACTTC.

V is TRBV28 and J is TRBJ2-4, with 8 bases fitting TRBD2. The junction had 5 bases not matched to a gene; V was cut back by 4 bases and J by 0 bases. CDR3 length equals 16 residues. Germline CDR1 reads MDHEN; CDR2 reads SYDVKM. The CDR3, as DNA: TGTGCCAGCAGTTCACTAGCGGAACTAGCCAAAAACATTCAGTACTTC. Amino acids: CASSSLAELAKNIQYF.

This chain connects TRBV5-4 to TRBJ2-3; tentatively, D is TRBD2 (6 bases). Per the germline V gene, CDR1 is SGHNT and CDR2 is YYREEE (reference sequence). The CDR3 runs to 15 residues. The V gene lost 4 bases and the J gene lost 0 bases, with 12 bases spanning the gap. The CDR3 sequence: CASSLKRASTDTQYF. The CDR3 DNA reads as TGTGCCAGCAGCCTTAAGCGGGCGAGCACAGATACGCAGTATTTT.

V is TRBV2 and J is TRBJ1-2; 7 bases map to TRBD1. The length of the CDR3 is 11 residues. Germline CDR1 reads SNHLY; CDR2 reads FYNNEI. Germline trimming cut 10 bases from V and 7 bases from J; bases unmatched to any gene: 6. CDR3 coding DNA: TGTGCCAAGACAGGGAAAGGTGGCTACACCTTC. Its translation: CAKTGKGGYTF.

This clone has more than one count but fewer than ten. V gene TRBV7-8 combines with J gene TRBJ1-1; no firm D call. Per germline, CDR1 SGHVS and CDR2 FQNEAQ. V lost 5 bases to trimming and J lost 1 base, with 8 bases between them. The CDR3 runs 13 residues. The CDR3 protein is CASSLTPNTEAFF. Written as DNA, the CDR3 is TGTGCCAGCAGCCTTACACCGAACACTGAAGCTTTCTTT.

The chain has TRBV19 and TRBJ1-4; the D gene is possibly TRBD1 (6 bases). Germline loops: CDR1 LNHDA, CDR2 SQIVND (reference sequence). V lost 3 bases, J lost 4 bases, and 9 bases lay in between. CDR3 length: 14 amino acids. In DNA form, the CDR3 reads TGTGCCAGTAGTATGGGACAATTTAATGAAAAACTGTTTTTT. Translated, it gives CASSMGQFNEKLFF.

The J gene is TRBJ2-5, the V gene TRBV11-2; D ambiguous. The CDR3 length is 12 residues. Trimming left V 5 bases short and J 5 bases short, with 9 bases between. Looked up from germline, CDR1 is SGHAT and CDR2 is FQNNGV. CDR3 bases: TGTGCCAGCAGCCGCCTAGAGGAGACCCAGTACTTC. It translates to CASSRLEETQYF.

This rearrangement joins TRBV6-1 to TRBJ1-6; the D gene is possibly TRBD1 (6 bases). Germline V lookup: CDR1 MNHNS, CDR2 SASEGT. The germline V and J ends were trimmed by 5 bases and 8 bases, with 13 bases remaining between them. This CDR3 has 14 amino acids. In DNA, the CDR3 is TGTGCCAGCAGTCCTACAGGGTCTGATTCACCCCTCCACTTT. As protein: CASSPTGSDSPLHF.

The CDR3 loop is CASSQVAASNQPQHF. CDR3 nucleotide sequence: TGCGCCAGCAGCCAAGTCGCGGCAAGCAATCAGCCCCAGCATTTT. The chain recombines TRBV4-1 with TRBJ1-5; D ambiguous. Deletions cut 1 base from V and 1 base from J, with 8 bases between. From germline, CDR1 is MGHRA and CDR2 YSYEKL. There are 15 residues in the CDR3.

J is TRBJ1-4 and V is TRBV4-3, with 8 bases identical to TRBD1. CDR3 size: 15 residues. The V and J ends lost 4 bases and 8 bases, in that order; junction bases with no gene match: 9. From germline, CDR1 is LGHNA and CDR2 YSLEER. CDR3 region: CASSPTTGVEEKLFF. DNA of the CDR3: TGCGCCAGCAGCCCCACGACAGGGGTAGAGGAAAAACTGTTTTTT.

The chain employs TRBV9 and TRBJ2-2; 7 nucleotides agree with TRBD2. The CDR3 has 15 amino acids. CDR1 SGDLS and CDR2 YYNGEE come from the germline V gene. Germline trimming cut 2 bases from V and 5 bases from J; bases unmatched to any gene: 6. The CDR3, as DNA: TGTGCCAGCAGCGTCGGCGGGAGTATAACCGGGGAGCTGTTTTTT. As protein: CASSVGGSITGELFF.

This chain links TRBV28 with TRBJ1-4; unclear D gene. The CDR3 runs 12 residues. The germline CDR1 and CDR2 sequences are MDHEN and SYDVKM. V was pared by 1 base and J by 8 bases, with 5 bases between. CDR3 in amino acids: CASSLLGEKLFF. DNA of the CDR3: TGTGCCAGCAGTTTATTGGGGGAAAAACTGTTTTTT.

The gene calls are TRBV19 and TRBJ1-5; TRBD1 matches at 7 bases. The trim removed 3 bases at V and 3 bases at J, leaving 2 bases unmatched. Per germline, CDR1 LNHDA and CDR2 SQIVND (reference sequence). This CDR3 contains 14 residues. Here the CDR3 reads CASSMGQYNQPQHF. The CDR3 DNA reads TGTGCCAGTAGTATGGGACAGTACAATCAGCCCCAGCATTTT.

V is TRBV28 and J is TRBJ1-1; D is unresolved. V was trimmed by 3 bases and J by 0 bases, leaving 11 bases between them. The germline CDR1 and CDR2 sequences are MDHEN and SYDVKM. The CDR3 length is 15 residues. The CDR3 sequence: CASSFRGTMNTEAFF. CDR3 nucleotide sequence: TGTGCCAGCAGTTTTCGGGGAACAATGAACACTGAAGCTTTCTTT.

The chain couples TRBV7-2 to TRBJ1-1; no reliable D call. Trimming removed 2 bases from V and 1 base from J, with 14 bases in between. Germline V gene sequence: CDR1 SGHTA, CDR2 FQGNSA. The CDR3 spans 16 residues. The CDR3 region has the DNA TGTGCCAGCAGCTTAAAGCGGCTAGGTGGGAACACTGAAGCTTTCTTT. Protein product: CASSLKRLGGNTEAFF.

This clone has just a few counts. The chain uses TRBV11-2 and TRBJ1-5; TRBD1 is a possible D gene (6 bases). Trimming left V 5 bases short and J 6 bases short, with 11 bases between. Germline V gene data show CDR1 as SGHAT and CDR2 as FQNNGV. This CDR3 spans 13 amino acids. CDR3 nucleotides: TGTGCCAGCAGCGACGGGGGCGCTCAGCCCCAGCATTTT. This encodes CASSDGGAQPQHF.

The chain employs TRBV6-1 and TRBJ2-5; no clear D gene. V gave up 7 bases and J gave up 4 bases, with 16 bases separating them. This CDR3 contains 14 residues. In germline, CDR1 is MNHNS, CDR2 SASEGT. The CDR3 DNA sequence: TGTGCCAGCACCCAAAATCGGGCTCCAGAGACCCAGTACTTC. Amino acids: CASTQNRAPETQYF.

The rearrangement uses TRBV9 and TRBJ1-2; D gene unclear. The CDR3 covers 12 residues. V was trimmed by 2 bases and J by 2 bases, leaving 4 bases between them. Germline loops: CDR1 SGDLS, CDR2 YYNGEE. CDR3 in DNA: TGTGCCAGCAGCGTGCGGAACTATGGCTACACCTTC. It translates to CASSVRNYGYTF.

This clone was detected a few times. This sequence joins TRBV23-1 and TRBJ2-7, with TRBD1 identical over 10 bases. TRBV23-1 is reported as an ORF; its role is uncertain. The CDR3 loop spans 16 amino acids. V lost 6 bases and J lost 4; bases outside the gene matches: 12. The chain's CDR3 is CASRHRQGAVTYEQYV. The CDR3 DNA is TGCGCCAGCAGGCACAGACAGGGGGCCGTTACTTACGAGCAGTACGTC.

The chain combines TRBV28 with TRBJ1-1; D is possibly TRBD1 (6 bases). CDR1 and CDR2 from the germline V gene are MDHEN and SYDVKM. Trimming took 4 bases from V and 11 from J, leaving 14 bases between them. The CDR3 contains 12 residues. The CDR3, as DNA: TGTGCCAGCAGTTCTCACAGGGCGGAGGCTTTCTTT. Translated, it gives CASSSHRAEAFF.

This chain joins TRBV28 and TRBJ2-3; D uncertain. The CDR3 contains 14 residues. V gave up 5 bases and J gave up 6 bases, with 15 bases separating them. Germline-derived CDR1 and CDR2 are MDHEN and SYDVKM. CDR3 residues: CASSPVPDRDTQYF. In nucleotides, the CDR3 is TGTGCCAGCAGTCCGGTCCCTGACCGGGATACGCAGTATTTT.

The chain joins TRBV19 to TRBJ2-1; tentatively, D is TRBD1 or TRBD2 (5 bases each). The CDR3 is 17 amino acids. CDR1 is LNHDA and CDR2 is SQIVND in the germline V gene (reference sequence). V was trimmed by 4 bases and J by 0 bases, leaving 16 bases between them. The CDR3 spells CASSTSAGAGSYNEQFF. As DNA, the CDR3 is TGTGCCAGTAGTACTTCCGCCGGGGCAGGCTCCTACAATGAGCAGTTCTTC.

The J gene is TRBJ1-4, the V gene TRBV18; D uncertain. Trimming cost V 3 bases and J 3 bases, with 8 bases left between them. The CDR3 has 14 residues. Germline assignment: CDR1 KGHSH and CDR2 LQKENI. CDR3 bases: TGTGCCAGCTCACCCGGGATATCTAATGAAAAACTGTTTTTT. Translation gives CASSPGISNEKLFF.